Given below is one TCR beta chain in context. The sample is drawn from a study of blood T cell repertoires in COVID-19. Overall study context: Italy, Spain and the United States were the sources of the convalescent and acute COVID-19 samples. PBMCs, B-cell-depleted T cells, or T cells provided the cDNA or gDNA that made up the material.

Germline CDR1 is PRHDT and CDR2 is FYEKMQ (reference sequence). Trimming removed 0 bases from V and 8 bases from J; junction bases left unmatched: 12. This CDR3 is 16 amino acids long. Per the study methods: Reference gene primer amplification gave estimated nucleated cell counts. Some clones are missing from TCRdb's copy, which holds only in-frame ones; the method was immunoSEQ multiplex PCR. V, J and clone size are taken as reported in that table, and D and trimming were inferred from the DNA itself. The table records 45,000 to 55,000 clones, over 75% of them present only once. Sequences were obtained from peripheral blood. The chain joins TRBV13 to TRBJ1-1, with 7 bases lining up with TRBD1. The TCR sequence derives from a man aged 50 or older with active COVID-19. CDR3 residues: CASSLGGQQGRTEAFF. The CDR3 DNA reads TGTGCCAGCAGCTTAGGAGGTCAACAGGGGAGGACCGAAGCTTTCTTT.